This T cell receptor (beta chain) stems from a study of T-cell memory formation after mild COVID-19. Study-wide results and caveats: Day 15 to 85 contractors were CD4/CD8 balanced; later expanders leaned CD4+.

A 5'RACE reaction primed in the constant segment made cDNA libraries of TCR alpha and TCR beta, and these carried sample barcodes and UMIs. TCRdb reprocessed the 5' RACE reads via MiXCR and lists one record per CDR3 protein. The data hold about 14,000 distinct CDR3 sequences, with approximately 19% observed a single time. The germline V gene encodes CDR1 GTSNPN and CDR2 SVGIG (reference sequence). V gave up 3 bases and J gave up 6 bases, with 20 bases separating them. This CDR3 region has 15 residues. There are many counts of this clonotype. What it binds is not known. Sequenced sample: PBMCs or a T cell subset sorted from them (not recorded which). The chain carries TRBV30 and TRBJ1-1; D perhaps matches TRBD1 (6 bases). The TCR was taken from an adult woman who had mild COVID-19 (a few samples of this study predate the infection). Cell type and time point are not known. The CDR3 sequence is CAWRTSSGARAEAFF. CDR3 nucleotide sequence: TGTGCCTGGAGGACTTCCTCGGGGGCGAGAGCTGAAGCTTTCTTT.